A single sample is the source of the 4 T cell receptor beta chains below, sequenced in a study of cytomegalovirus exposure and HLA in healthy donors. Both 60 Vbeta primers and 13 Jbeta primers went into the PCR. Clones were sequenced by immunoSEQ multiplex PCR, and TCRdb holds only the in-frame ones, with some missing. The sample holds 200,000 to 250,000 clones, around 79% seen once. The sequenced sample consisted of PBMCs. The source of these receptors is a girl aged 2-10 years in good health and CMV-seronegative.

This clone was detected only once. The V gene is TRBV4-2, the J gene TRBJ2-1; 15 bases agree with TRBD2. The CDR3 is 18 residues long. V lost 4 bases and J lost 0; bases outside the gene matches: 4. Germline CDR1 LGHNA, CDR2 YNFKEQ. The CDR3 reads CASSPWTSGRVSYNEQFF. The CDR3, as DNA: TGTGCCAGCAGCCCCTGGACTAGCGGGAGGGTCTCCTACAATGAGCAGTTCTTC.

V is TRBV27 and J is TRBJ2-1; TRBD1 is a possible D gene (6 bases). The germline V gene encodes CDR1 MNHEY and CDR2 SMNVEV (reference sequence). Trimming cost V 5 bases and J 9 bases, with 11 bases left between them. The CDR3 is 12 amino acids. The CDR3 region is CASSPRGGEQFF. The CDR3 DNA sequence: TGTGCCAGCAGTCCCAGGGGCGGTGAGCAGTTCTTC.

The CDR3 spells CASSLSGRSQPQHF. The DNA for the CDR3 is TGTGCCAGCAGTTTATCGGGTAGGAGTCAGCCCCAGCATTTT. This chain joins TRBV27 and TRBJ1-5; D remains ambiguous. V lost 0 bases and J lost 6, with 9 bases in between. This CDR3 is 14 amino acids long. Germline lookup yields CDR1 MNHEY and CDR2 SMNVEV (reference sequence).

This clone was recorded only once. As DNA, the CDR3 is TGTGCCAGCTCACCTCTAGAGGGCGAGCAGTACTTC. Encoded protein: CASSPLEGEQYF. The chain couples TRBV18 to TRBJ2-7; TRBD2 might be the D (5 bases). Germline CDR1 KGHSH, CDR2 LQKENI. The V gene lost 3 bases and the J gene lost 6 bases, with 9 bases spanning the gap. This CDR3 region has 12 residues.